Here is one T cell receptor beta chain with its context. The antigen is not known. This CDR3 fails to terminate in the conserved phenylalanine or tryptophan, so it likely reflects a read error. The sample comes from a study of immune heterogeneity within non-small cell lung tumors. Bulk tumor genomic DNA constituted the template, at around 600 ng per sample. Multiple widely separated biopsies were taken from each primary tumor at surgery. Each patient presented with untreated, newly diagnosed non-small cell lung cancer and received curative surgery. A first 10-cycle multiplex round used 32 V-gene and 13 J-gene primers on TCR beta CDR3. TCRdb re-derived calls from the multiplex PCR reads in MiXCR, one entry per CDR3 protein. The sample records about 4,300 distinct CDR3 sequences, about 25% being singletons. Trimming took off 11 bases at V and 8 bases at J, with 18 bases between the two ends. The CDR3 extends over 13 amino acids. From germline, CDR1 is ENHRY and CDR2 SYGVKD.

Notes on the study in general: Recurring identical dominant CDR3 beta clonotypes were observed across tumor sites within a patient, together with site-unique high-frequency clones.

Specimen: lung tumor tissue. V is TRBV10-3 and J is TRBJ2-2; no firm D call. The receptor was isolated from a man aged 50 to 60 with non-small cell lung cancer. The DNA for the CDR3 is TGTGCCCACCATGGGCAGCCAGAGGGGGAGCTGTTTTCT. It encodes CAHHGQPEGELFS.